This T cell receptor (beta chain) was documented in a study of cytomegalovirus exposure and HLA in healthy donors. Study-wide findings and caveats: As a later analysis revealed, the rate of TCR association differed by HLA locus, with DRB1 most and HLA-C fewest. CMV serostatus alone was available as immune exposure information.

Notes on this clone: Its antigen is currently unknown.

Vbeta (60) and Jbeta (13) primers were used in the PCR. Sequencing was performed with immunoSEQ multiplex PCR; in TCRdb, only in-frame clones are kept and a portion is missing. The sample holds roughly 230,000 clones, approximately 81% seen once. Germline CDR1 reads MNHNY; CDR2 reads SVGAGI (reference sequence). This CDR3 is 13 amino acids long. Trimming removed 4 bases at V and 3 bases at J, with 10 bases between. This clonotype originated in a girl aged 2-10 years in good health and CMV-seronegative. The specimen sequenced was PBMCs. The rearrangement uses TRBV6-6 and TRBJ2-7, with D perhaps matching TRBD2 (5 bases). The CDR3 is CASSFGRDYEQYF. The DNA of the CDR3 is TGTGCCAGCAGTTTCGGACGGGACTACGAGCAGTACTTC.